Sequencing of this T cell receptor (beta chain) was carried out in a study of blood T cell repertoires in COVID-19. Study as a whole: The study drew acute and convalescent COVID-19 samples from the United States, Italy and Spain. The cDNA or gDNA used as material had been derived from T cells, B-cell-depleted T cells, or PBMCs.

CDR1 is GTSNPN, CDR2 SVGIG, per germline (reference sequence). CDR3 length: 14 amino acids. Trimming removed 7 bases from V and 7 bases from J, with 20 bases in between. This clone was observed a few times. Sequenced by immunoSEQ multiplex PCR; TCRdb stores in-frame clones only, minus some. The sample comprises 250,000 to 300,000 clones, roughly 84% of which are singletons, and around 3.6% rests with the top ten. Categorization into cohorts depended on clinical history that participants reported. Sequenced sample: PBMCs or T cells enriched from blood (not recorded which). V usage is TRBV30 and J usage is TRBJ1-5; D perhaps matches TRBD1 (6 bases). The receptor comes from a man aged 45 to 65 who had recovered from COVID-19. In DNA form, the CDR3 reads TGTGCCTACAACCTCGGGGGGGCAAGGCAGCCCCAGCATTTT. It specifies CAYNLGGARQPQHF. The whole variable domain, filled in from reference TRBV30 and TRBJ1-5, reads SQTIHQWPATLVQPVGSPLSLECTVEGTSNPNLYWYRQAAGRGLQLLFYSVGIGQISSEVPQNLSASRPQDRQFILSSKKLLLSDSGFYLCAYNLGGARQPQHFGDGTRLSIL.